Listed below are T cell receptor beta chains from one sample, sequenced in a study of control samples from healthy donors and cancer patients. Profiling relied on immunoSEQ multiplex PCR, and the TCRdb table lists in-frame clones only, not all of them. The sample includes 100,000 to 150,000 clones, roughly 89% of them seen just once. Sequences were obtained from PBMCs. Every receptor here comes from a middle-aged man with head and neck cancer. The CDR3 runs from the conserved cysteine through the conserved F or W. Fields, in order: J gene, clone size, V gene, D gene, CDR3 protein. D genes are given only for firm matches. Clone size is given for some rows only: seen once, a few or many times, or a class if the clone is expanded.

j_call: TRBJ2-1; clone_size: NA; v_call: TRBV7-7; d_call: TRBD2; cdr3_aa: CASSATSGSSYNEQFF
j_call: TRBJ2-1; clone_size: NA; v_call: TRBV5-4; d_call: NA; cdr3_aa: CASSLKLAGYNEQFF
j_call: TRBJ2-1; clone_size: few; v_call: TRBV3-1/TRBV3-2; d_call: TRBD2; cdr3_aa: CASSQTSGGASEQFF
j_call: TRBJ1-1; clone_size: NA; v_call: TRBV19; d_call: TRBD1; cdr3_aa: CASSIGRDRRYTEAFF
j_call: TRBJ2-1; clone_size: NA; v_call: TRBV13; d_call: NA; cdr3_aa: CASRMGNEQFF
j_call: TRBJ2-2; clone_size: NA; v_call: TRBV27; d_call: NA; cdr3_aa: CASSSRELGSGELFF
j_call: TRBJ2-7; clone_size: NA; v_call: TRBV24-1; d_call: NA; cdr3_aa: CATSDRGRSYEQYF
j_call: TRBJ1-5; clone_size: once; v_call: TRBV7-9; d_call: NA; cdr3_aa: CASSFGQVDSNQPQHF
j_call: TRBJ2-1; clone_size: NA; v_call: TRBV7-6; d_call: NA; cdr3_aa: CASSPFPAGNPYNEQFF
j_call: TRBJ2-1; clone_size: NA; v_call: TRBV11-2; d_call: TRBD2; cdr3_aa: CASSLAVGSSGSPYNEQFF
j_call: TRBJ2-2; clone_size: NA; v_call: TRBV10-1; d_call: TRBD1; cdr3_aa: CASSTGAITGELFF
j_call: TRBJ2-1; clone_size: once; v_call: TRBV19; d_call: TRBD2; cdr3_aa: CASSPTSGTYNEQFF
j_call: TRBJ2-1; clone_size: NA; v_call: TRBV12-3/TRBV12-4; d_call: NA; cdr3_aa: CASSFDSYNEQFF
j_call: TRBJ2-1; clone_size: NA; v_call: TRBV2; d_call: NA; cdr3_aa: CASIPRDRNYYNEQFF
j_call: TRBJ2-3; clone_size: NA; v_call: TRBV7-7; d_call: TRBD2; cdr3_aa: CASSLGLAGDTQYF
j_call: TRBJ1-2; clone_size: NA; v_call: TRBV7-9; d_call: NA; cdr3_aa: CASSLWGADYGYTF
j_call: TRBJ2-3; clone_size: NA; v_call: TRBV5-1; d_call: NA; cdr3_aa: CASSLQGGIITDTQYF
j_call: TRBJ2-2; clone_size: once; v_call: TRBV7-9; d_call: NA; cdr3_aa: CASSFLVTGELFF
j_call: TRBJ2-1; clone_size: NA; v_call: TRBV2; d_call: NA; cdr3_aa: CASSEDRSNEQFF
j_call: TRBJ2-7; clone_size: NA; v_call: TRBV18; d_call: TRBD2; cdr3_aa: CASSPGTSGISYEQYF
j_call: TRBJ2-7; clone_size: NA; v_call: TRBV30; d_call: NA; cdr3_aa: CAWLPPGPLFTYEQYF
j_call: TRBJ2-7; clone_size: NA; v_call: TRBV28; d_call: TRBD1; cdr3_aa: CASSLSRTGAKQYF
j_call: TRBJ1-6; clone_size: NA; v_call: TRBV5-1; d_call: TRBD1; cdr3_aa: CASSPLPRTGGLNSPLHF
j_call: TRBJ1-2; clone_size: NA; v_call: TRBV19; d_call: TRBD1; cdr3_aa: CASTPPEGAEGYTF
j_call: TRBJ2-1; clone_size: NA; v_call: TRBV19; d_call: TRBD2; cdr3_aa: CASSDLLASNEQFF
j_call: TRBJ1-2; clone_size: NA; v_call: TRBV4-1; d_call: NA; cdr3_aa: CASSQGGRASRDGYTF
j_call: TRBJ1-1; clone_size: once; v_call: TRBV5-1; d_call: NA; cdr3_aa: CASSLDAGVNTEAFF
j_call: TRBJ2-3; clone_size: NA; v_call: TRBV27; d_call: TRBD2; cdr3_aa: CASSQGLAGGPGDTQYF
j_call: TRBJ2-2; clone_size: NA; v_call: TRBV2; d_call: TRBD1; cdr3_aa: CASRGTGVTGELFF
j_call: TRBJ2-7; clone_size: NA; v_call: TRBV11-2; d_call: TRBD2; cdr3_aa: CASSLTSGRHEQYF
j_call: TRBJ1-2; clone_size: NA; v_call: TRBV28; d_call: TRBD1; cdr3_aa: CASSSGTAYGYTF
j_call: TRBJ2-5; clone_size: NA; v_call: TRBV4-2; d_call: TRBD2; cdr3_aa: CASSRELAGGGETQYF
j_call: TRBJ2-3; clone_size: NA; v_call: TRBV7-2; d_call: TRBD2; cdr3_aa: CASSPGRLTLAGGRYTQYF
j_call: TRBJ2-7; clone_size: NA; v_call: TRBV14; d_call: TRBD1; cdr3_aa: CASSPTGQGGEQYF
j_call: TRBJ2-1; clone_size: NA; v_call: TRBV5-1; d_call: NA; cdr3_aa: CASRTAWSSYNEQFF
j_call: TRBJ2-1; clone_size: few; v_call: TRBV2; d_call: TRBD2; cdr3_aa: CASSLGTTNEQFF
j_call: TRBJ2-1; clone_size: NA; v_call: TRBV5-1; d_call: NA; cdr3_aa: CASSFGSGGYNEQFF
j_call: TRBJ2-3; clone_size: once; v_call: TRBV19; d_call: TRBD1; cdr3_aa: CASSLGDRGTDTQYF
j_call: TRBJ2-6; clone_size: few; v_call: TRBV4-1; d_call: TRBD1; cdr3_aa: CASSHSRTGYSGANVLTF
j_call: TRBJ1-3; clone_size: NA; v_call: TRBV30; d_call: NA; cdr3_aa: CAGYSGNTIYF
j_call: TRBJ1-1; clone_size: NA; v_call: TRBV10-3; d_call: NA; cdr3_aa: CAISETLDRTEAFF
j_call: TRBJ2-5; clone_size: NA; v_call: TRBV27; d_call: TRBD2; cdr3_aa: CASSPRGGDLRETQYF
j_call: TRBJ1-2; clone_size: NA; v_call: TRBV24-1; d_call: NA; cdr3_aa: CATSDKVGNYGYTF
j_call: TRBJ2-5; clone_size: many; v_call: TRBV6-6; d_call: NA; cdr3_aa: CASAGETQYF
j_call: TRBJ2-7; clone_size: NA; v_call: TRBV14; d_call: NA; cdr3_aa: CASSPERGISYEQYF
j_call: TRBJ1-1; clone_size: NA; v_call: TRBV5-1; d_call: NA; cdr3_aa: CASSSGSQMNTEAFF
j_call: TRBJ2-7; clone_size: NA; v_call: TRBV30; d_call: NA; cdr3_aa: CAWSPRLGHYEQYF
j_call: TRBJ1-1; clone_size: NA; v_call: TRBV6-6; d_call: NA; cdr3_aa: CASRASIEMNTEAFF
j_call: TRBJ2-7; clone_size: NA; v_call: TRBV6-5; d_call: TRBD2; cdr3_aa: CASSYSWGGRAYEQYF
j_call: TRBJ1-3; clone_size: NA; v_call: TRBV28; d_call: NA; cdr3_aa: CASSGGFSGNTIYF
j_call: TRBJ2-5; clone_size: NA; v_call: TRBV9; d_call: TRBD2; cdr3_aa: CASSVGASGTQETQYF
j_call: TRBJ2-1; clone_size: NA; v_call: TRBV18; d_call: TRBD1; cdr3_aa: CASSPVRDSLNNEQFF
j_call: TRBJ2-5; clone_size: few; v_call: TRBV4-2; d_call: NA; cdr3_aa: CASSHSSGTQYF
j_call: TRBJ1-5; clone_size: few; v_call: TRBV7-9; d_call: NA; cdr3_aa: CASSLENQPQHF
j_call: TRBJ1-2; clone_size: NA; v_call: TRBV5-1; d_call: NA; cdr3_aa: CASSEGVDGYTF
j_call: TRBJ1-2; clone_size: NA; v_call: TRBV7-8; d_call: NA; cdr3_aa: CASSHGERSIYGYTF
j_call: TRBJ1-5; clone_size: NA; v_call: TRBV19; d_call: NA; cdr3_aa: CASSRQVGQPQHF
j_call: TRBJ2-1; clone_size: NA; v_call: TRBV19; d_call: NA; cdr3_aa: CASRLAPWGYNEQFF
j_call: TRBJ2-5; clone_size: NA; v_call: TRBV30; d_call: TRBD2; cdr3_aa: CASLGPSGEETQYF
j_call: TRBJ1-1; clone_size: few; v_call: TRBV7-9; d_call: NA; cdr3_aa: CASTQGTFTEAFF